The clone carrying this TCR beta chain was counted between two and nine times. What it binds is unknown. The data belong to a study of blood T cells in healthy people across ages. Total RNA extraction produced at least 5 micrograms (per sample) for the study. Study results and limitations: Estimated diversity that came from one million T cells was considered an underestimate. CMV infection status of these donors was not known.

A J-beta primer mix and a sample-barcoded 5' primer were used in a second PCR of roughly 7 to 12 cycles. Each sample provided no less than 2.5 million CDR3-containing paired-end reads. TCRdb recomputed calls from the 5' RACE reads with MiXCR, one row per CDR3 protein. The sample includes more than 650,000 distinct CDR3 sequences, about 53% of them seen just once. The specimen was blood. This clonotype originated in a man older than 75 in good health.

The CDR3 DNA reads TGTGCCAGCAGCGTAGCTACCCACGAGCAGTACTTC. Its translation: CASSVATHEQYF. This chain uses TRBV9 with TRBJ2-7; unclear D gene. CDR1 and CDR2 from the germline V gene are SGDLS and YYNGEE. V was clipped by 0 bases and J by 5 bases, with 6 bases between them. The CDR3 spans 12 residues.